These 8 T cell receptor beta chains were all obtained from the same sample, sequenced in a study of cytomegalovirus exposure and HLA in healthy donors. Primers for the PCR totalled 60 Vbeta and 13 Jbeta. The assay was immunoSEQ multiplex PCR, and TCRdb's table has in-frame clones only and misses some. The table has about 93,000 clones, 82% seen once. The sample comprised PBMCs. These receptors came from a middle-aged man in good health and CMV-seronegative.

The chain joins TRBV7-6 to TRBJ1-4; 10 bases fit TRBD1. The CDR3 loop spans 20 amino acids. The germline CDR1 and CDR2 sequences are SGHVS and FNYEAQ. Losses at the gene ends were 2 bases for V and 2 bases for J; bases not matched to a gene: 14. The CDR3 region has the DNA TGTGCCAGCAGCTTAAACCCCGAGACAGGGGGCGCATTGACTAATGAAAAACTGTTTTTT. Translating it yields CASSLNPETGGALTNEKLFF. The variable domain in full, with the rest retrieved from reference TRBV7-6 and TRBJ1-4, is GAGVSQSPRYKVTKRGQDVALRCDPISGHVSLYWYRQALGQGPEFLTYFNYEAQQDKSGLPNDRFSAERPEGSISTLTIQRTEQRDSAMYRCASSLNPETGGALTNEKLFFGSGTQLSVL.

This clone has just one count. The V gene is TRBV19, the J gene TRBJ2-3; D is perhaps TRBD2 (6 bases). This CDR3 spans 14 amino acids. Trimming cost V 5 bases and J 5 bases, with 14 bases left between them. Germline CDR1 LNHDA, CDR2 SQIVND (reference sequence). CDR3 sequence (DNA): TGTGCCAGTAGTCCCCAGACTAGGGTAGATACGCAGTATTTT. This gives the protein CASSPQTRVDTQYF.

This chain uses TRBV4-2 with TRBJ2-3; D might be TRBD1 (5 bases). The CDR3 spans 15 residues. Trimming stripped 2 bases from V and 1 base from J, with 10 bases between. The germline V gene encodes CDR1 LGHNA and CDR2 YNFKEQ. In nucleotides, the CDR3 is TGTGCCAGCAGCCAACAGGGAACGGGCACAGATACGCAGTATTTT. Translated: CASSQQGTGTDTQYF.

This clone was detected only once. V usage is TRBV9 and J usage is TRBJ2-7; 9 bases are a match to TRBD2. Germline-derived CDR1 and CDR2 are SGDLS and YYNGEE. The CDR3 is 16 amino acids. Trimming removed 1 base from V and 4 bases from J; junction bases left unmatched: 9. This CDR3 is CASSVSVTSGLYEQYF. DNA for the CDR3: TGTGCCAGCAGCGTATCCGTGACTAGCGGTCTTTACGAGCAGTACTTC.

This sequence joins TRBV7-9 and TRBJ2-3; D might be TRBD2 (6 bases). CDR1 is SEHNR and CDR2 is FQNEAQ in the germline V gene (reference sequence). CDR3 size: 15 residues. V lost 4 bases, J lost 2 bases, and 13 bases lay in between. CDR3 amino acids: CASSSGAGPTDTQYF. The CDR3, as DNA: TGTGCCAGCAGCTCCGGCGCGGGACCCACAGATACGCAGTATTTT.

A word on this clone: One end of the junction varies from germline; a read error may be responsible. The rearrangement uses TRBV29-1 and TRBJ1-1; D uncertain. The V gene's germline CDR1 is SQVTM and CDR2 ANQGSEA. The CDR3 covers 13 residues. As DNA, the CDR3 is TGCAGCGGAAGTGCGGGAATCAACACGGAAGCTTTCTTT. Amino acids: CSGSAGINTEAFF.

The V and J genes are TRBV28 and TRBJ2-3, with 12 bases matching TRBD2. Germline-derived CDR1 and CDR2 are MDHEN and SYDVKM. Trimming at V came to 6 bases and at J to 1 base, leaving 2 bases not matched to a gene. The CDR3 totals 15 residues. CDR3 DNA: TGTGCCAGCAGCCTAGCGGGAGGGGGCACAGATACGCAGTATTTT. Translated: CASSLAGGGTDTQYF. Full variable domain (rest looked up from reference TRBV28 and TRBJ2-3): DVKVTQSSRYLVKRTGEKVFLECVQDMDHENMFWYRQDPGLGLRLIYFSYDVKMKEKGDIPEGYSVSREKKERFSLILESASTNQTSMYLCASSLAGGGTDTQYFGPGTRLTVL.

The chain couples TRBV11-2 to TRBJ2-7, with TRBD2 matching over 14 bases. Trimming cost V 0 bases and J 0 bases; bases outside gene matches: 10. Germline-derived CDR1 and CDR2 are SGHAT and FQNNGV. This CDR3 contains 20 residues. The CDR3 DNA is TGTGCCAGCAGCTTAGAGTTGGGACTAGCGGGAGATGGGAGCTCCTACGAGCAGTACTTC. Translating it yields CASSLELGLAGDGSSYEQYF.